These 10 T cell receptor beta chains came from one sample sequenced in a study of cytomegalovirus exposure and HLA in healthy donors. Primers included in the PCR were 60 Vbeta and 13 Jbeta primers. This table comes from immunoSEQ multiplex PCR, and its TCRdb copy is limited to in-frame clones, with some not included. The data hold around 92,000 clones, with 60% to 85% observed a single time. Sequenced: PBMCs. The receptors here all came from a man in his sixties in good health and CMV-seropositive.

Here the CDR3 reads CASSLDPSDSGTWELFF. The CDR3 DNA sequence: TGCGCCAGCAGCTTGGATCCTTCGGACAGCGGGACGTGGGAACTGTTTTTT. The chain is built from TRBV5-1 and TRBJ1-4; weak D call: TRBD1 (6 bases). CDR3 length: 17 residues. The V end was cut by 0 bases, the J end by 12 bases, with 24 bases between. In germline, CDR1 is SGHRS, CDR2 YFSETQ.

The chain uses TRBV30 and TRBJ1-5; no clear D. Germline lookup yields CDR1 GTSNPN and CDR2 SVGIG (reference sequence). The CDR3 length is 16 residues. V lost 3 bases and J 4 bases, leaving 19 bases between the germline ends. For the CDR3, the DNA is TGTGCCTGGAGCGCCATGGGCACAAACCGAAATCAGCCCCAGCATTTT. As protein: CAWSAMGTNRNQPQHF.

This chain uses TRBV9 with TRBJ1-2; 7 positions agree with TRBD1. The CDR3 sequence is 17 residues long. CDR1 is SGDLS and CDR2 is YYNGEE in the germline V gene. V was pared by 0 bases and J by 3 bases, with 11 bases of the junction left unmatched. In DNA form, the CDR3 reads TGTGCCAGCAGCGTAGCCCCACAAGACAGGGACGACTATGGCTACACCTTC. Amino acid sequence: CASSVAPQDRDDYGYTF.

CDR3 coding DNA: TGTGCCAGCAGCTTAGACGTAGGGGCTGGCAATCAGCCCCAGCATTTT. This sequence encodes CASSLDVGAGNQPQHF. The chain couples TRBV7-9 to TRBJ1-5; tentative D call: TRBD1 (5 bases). V lost 1 base and J lost 2, with 12 bases in between. CDR1 is SEHNR and CDR2 is FQNEAQ in the germline V gene (reference sequence). The length of the CDR3 is 16 residues.

This clone was observed a single time. This chain links TRBV9 with TRBJ2-3; no clear D. Germline V gene data show CDR1 as SGDLS and CDR2 as YYNGEE. The CDR3 spans 14 residues. Between the trimmed V and J ends, which lost 7 bases and 3 bases, there was a span of 15 bases. The CDR3 DNA follows: TGTGCCAGCGCCCCACCGGTTCGTACAGATACGCAGTATTTT. It encodes CASAPPVRTDTQYF.

The chain links TRBV6-1 to TRBJ1-2; no reliable D call. Trimming cost V 9 bases and J 6 bases, with 11 bases left between them. The CDR3 has 11 residues. Germline V lookup: CDR1 MNHNS, CDR2 SASEGT. The CDR3 DNA reads as TGTGCCAGTAATCGGGGAAATGGCTACACCTTC. As protein: CASNRGNGYTF.

V usage is TRBV9 and J usage is TRBJ2-5; perhaps TRBD2 as D (5 bases). The CDR3 runs 14 residues. From germline, CDR1 is SGDLS and CDR2 YYNGEE. V lost 4 bases and J 2 bases, leaving 12 bases between the germline ends. CDR3 nucleotides: TGTGCCAGCAGCCCCGAGGGCAGGCAAGAGACCCAGTACTTC. Its protein product is CASSPEGRQETQYF.

This chain connects TRBV6-6 to TRBJ1-2, with 8 bases identical to TRBD1. The CDR3 contains 14 residues. V lost 4 bases to trimming and J lost 8 bases; unmatched junction nucleotides: 9. Germline lookup yields CDR1 MNHNY and CDR2 SVGAGI (reference sequence). Here the CDR3 reads CASSSSGQGEGYTF. The DNA of the CDR3 is TGTGCCAGCAGTTCCTCAGGACAGGGAGAAGGCTACACCTTC.

This chain connects TRBV2 to TRBJ1-2, with TRBD1 identical over 10 bases. Germline lookup yields CDR1 SNHLY and CDR2 FYNNEI. The CDR3 contains 15 residues. The ends lost 6 bases at V and 5 bases at J; junction bases unmatched: 9. In DNA, the CDR3 is TGTGCCAGCAGGCCGACAGGGGGCGCCGCATATGGCTACACCTTC. This codes for CASRPTGGAAYGYTF.

This chain uses TRBV5-1 with TRBJ2-7, with 9 bases that match TRBD1. The J segment lost 4 bases and the V segment lost 3 bases, leaving 8 bases of the junction unmatched. CDR3 length: 15 residues. CDR1 is SGHRS, CDR2 YFSETQ, per germline. The CDR3 region is CASSYLGTGSYEQYF. CDR3 sequence (DNA): TGCGCCAGCAGCTATCTAGGGACAGGGAGTTACGAGCAGTACTTC.